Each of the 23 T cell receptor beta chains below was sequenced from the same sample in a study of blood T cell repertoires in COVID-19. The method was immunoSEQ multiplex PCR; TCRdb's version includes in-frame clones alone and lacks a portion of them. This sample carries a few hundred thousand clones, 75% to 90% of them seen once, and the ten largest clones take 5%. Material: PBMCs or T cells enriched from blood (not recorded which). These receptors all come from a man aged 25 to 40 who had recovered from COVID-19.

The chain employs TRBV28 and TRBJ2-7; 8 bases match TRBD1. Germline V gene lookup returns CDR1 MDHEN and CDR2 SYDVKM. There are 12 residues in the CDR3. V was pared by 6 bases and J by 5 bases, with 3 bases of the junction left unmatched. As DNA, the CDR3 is TGTGCCAGCAGAGTACAGGGGGACGAGCAGTACTTC. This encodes CASRVQGDEQYF.

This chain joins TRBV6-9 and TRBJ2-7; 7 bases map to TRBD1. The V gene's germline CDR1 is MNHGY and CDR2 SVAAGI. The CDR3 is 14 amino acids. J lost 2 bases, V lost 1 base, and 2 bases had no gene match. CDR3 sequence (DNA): TGTGCCAGCAGTTATTGGGGGACAGCCTACGAGCAGTACTTC. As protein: CASSYWGTAYEQYF.

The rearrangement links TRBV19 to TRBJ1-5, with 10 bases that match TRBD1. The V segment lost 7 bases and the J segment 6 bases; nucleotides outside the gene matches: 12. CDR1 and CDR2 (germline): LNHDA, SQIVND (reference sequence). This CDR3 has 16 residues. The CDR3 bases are TGTGCCAGTACCCACCCCGGGACAGGGGCGCTTCAGCCCCAGCATTTT. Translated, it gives CASTHPGTGALQPQHF.

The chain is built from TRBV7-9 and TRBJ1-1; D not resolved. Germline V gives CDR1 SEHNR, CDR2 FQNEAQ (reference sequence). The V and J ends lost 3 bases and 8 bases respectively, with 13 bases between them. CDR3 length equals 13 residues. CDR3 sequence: CASSFSSGSEAFF. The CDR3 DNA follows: TGTGCCAGCAGCTTTTCGTCCGGGAGCGAAGCTTTCTTT. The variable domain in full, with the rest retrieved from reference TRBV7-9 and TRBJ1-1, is DTGVSQNPRHKITKRGQNVTFRCDPISEHNRLYWYRQTLGQGPEFLTYFQNEAQLEKSRLLSDRFSAERPKGSFSTLEIQRTEQGDSAMYLCASSFSSGSEAFFGQGTRLTVV.

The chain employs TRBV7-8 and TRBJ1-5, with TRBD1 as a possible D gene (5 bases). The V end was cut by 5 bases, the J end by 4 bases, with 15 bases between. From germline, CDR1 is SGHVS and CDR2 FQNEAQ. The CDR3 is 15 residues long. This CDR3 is CASSPRVRSNQPQHF. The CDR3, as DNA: TGTGCCAGCAGCCCCAGGGTTCGGAGTAATCAGCCCCAGCATTTT.

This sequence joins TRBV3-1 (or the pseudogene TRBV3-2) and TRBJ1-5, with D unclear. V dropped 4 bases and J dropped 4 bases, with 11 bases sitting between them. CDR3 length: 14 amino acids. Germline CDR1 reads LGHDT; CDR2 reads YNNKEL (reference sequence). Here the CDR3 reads CASSLRQGNQPQHF. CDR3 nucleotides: TGTGCCAGCAGCCTTCGACAAGGTAATCAGCCCCAGCATTTT.

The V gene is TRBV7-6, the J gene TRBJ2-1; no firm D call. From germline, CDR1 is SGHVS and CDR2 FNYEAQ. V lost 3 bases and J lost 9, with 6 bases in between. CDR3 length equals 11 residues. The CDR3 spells CASSFGAEQFF. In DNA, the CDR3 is TGTGCCAGCAGCTTTGGAGCTGAGCAGTTCTTC.

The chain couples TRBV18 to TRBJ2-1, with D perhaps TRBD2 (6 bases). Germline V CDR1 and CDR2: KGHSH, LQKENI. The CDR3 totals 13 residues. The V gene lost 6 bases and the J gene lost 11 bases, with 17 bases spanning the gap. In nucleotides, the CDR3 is TGTGCCAGCTCGACCGGGACTCAAAGGAAGCAGTTCTTC. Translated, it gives CASSTGTQRKQFF.

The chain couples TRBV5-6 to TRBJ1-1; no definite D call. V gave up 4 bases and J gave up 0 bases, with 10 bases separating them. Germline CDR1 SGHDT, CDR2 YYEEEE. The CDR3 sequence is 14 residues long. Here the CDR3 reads CASSKADVNTEAFF. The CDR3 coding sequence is TGTGCCAGCAGCAAAGCGGACGTGAACACTGAAGCTTTCTTT.

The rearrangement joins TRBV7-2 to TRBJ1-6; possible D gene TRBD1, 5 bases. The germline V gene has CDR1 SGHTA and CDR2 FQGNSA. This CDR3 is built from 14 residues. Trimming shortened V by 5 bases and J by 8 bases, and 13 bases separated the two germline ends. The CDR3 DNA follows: TGTGCCAGCAGCCAAAGGGGTTTCGATTCACCCCTCCACTTT. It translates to CASSQRGFDSPLHF.

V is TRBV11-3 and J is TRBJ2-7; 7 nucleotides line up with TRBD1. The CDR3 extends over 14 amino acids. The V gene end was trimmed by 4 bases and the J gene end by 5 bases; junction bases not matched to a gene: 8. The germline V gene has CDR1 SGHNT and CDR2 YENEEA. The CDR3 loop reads CASSSRAGGNEQYF. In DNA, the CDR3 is TGTGCCAGCAGCTCCCGAGCAGGGGGTAACGAGCAGTACTTC.

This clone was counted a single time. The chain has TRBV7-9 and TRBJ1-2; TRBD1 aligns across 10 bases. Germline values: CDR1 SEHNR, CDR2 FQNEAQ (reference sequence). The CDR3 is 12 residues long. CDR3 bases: TGTGCATCGGGACAGGGGAAGGATGGCTACACCTTC. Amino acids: CASGQGKDGYTF.

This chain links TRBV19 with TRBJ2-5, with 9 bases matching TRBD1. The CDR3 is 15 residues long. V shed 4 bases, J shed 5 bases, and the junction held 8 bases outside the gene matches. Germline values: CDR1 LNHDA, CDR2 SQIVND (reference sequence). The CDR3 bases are TGTGCCAGTAGTAAAACTACAGGGGGCTGGGAGACCCAGTACTTC. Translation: CASSKTTGGWETQYF.

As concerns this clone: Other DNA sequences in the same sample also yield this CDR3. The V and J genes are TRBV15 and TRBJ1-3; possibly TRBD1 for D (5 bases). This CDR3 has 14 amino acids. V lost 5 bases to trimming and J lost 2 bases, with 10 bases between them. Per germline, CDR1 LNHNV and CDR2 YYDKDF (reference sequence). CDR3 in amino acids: CATSRAGTGNTIYF. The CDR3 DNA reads TGTGCCACCAGCCGGGCAGGGACTGGAAACACCATATATTTT. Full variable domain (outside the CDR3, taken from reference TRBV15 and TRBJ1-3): DAMVIQNPRYQVTQFGKPVTLSCSQTLNHNVMYWYQQKSSQAPKLLFHYYDKDFNNEADTPDNFQSRRPNTSFCFLDIRSPGLGDTAMYLCATSRAGTGNTIYFGEGSWLTVV.

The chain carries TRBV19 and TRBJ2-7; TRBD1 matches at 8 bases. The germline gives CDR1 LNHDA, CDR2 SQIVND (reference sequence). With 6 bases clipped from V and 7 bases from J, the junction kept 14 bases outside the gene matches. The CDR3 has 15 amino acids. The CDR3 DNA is TGTGCCAGTAGCCCTATACAGGGACAGGTCTGGGAGCAGTACTTC. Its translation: CASSPIQGQVWEQYF.

As DNA, the CDR3 is TGTGCCAGCAGCGTTCGTAGGAGCACCGGGGAGCTGTTTTTT. Protein: CASSVRRSTGELFF. This chain joins TRBV21-1 and TRBJ2-2; the DNA was not used to check the table's D call, TRBD2. TRBV21-1 is a documented pseudogene. The CDR3 is made up of 14 amino acids.

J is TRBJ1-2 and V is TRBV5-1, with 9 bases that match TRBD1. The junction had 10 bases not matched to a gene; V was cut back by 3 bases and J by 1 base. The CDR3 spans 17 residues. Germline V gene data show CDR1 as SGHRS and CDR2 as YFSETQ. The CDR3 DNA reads TGCGCCAGCAGCTGGGGACAGGGATCCGGAGATAACTATGGCTACACCTTC. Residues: CASSWGQGSGDNYGYTF.

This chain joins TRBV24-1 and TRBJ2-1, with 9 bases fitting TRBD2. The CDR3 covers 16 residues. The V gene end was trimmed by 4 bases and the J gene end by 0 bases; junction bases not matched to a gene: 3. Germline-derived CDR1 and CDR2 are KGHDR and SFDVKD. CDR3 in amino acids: CATSERGGDSYNEQFF. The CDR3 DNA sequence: TGTGCCACCAGTGAGCGGGGGGGGGACTCCTACAATGAGCAGTTCTTC.

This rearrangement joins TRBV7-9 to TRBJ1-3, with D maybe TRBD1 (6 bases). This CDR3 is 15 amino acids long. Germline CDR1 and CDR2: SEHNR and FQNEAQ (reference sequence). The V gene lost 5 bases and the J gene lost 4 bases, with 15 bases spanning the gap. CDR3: CASSTQGLTGNTIYF. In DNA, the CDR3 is TGTGCCAGCAGCACACAGGGCCTTACCGGAAACACCATATATTTT.

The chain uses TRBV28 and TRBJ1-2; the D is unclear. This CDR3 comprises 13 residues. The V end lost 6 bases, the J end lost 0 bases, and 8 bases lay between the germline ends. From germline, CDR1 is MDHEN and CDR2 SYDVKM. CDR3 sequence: CASSQIPNYGYTF. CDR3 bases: TGTGCCAGCAGCCAGATACCTAACTATGGCTACACCTTC.

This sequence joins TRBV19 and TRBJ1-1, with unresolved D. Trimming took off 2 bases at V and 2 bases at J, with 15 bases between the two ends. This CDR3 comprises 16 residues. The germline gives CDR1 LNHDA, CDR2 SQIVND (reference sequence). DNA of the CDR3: TGTGCCAGTAGTATACCGGGGAGCCAAATAAACACTGAAGCTTTCTTT. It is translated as CASSIPGSQINTEAFF.

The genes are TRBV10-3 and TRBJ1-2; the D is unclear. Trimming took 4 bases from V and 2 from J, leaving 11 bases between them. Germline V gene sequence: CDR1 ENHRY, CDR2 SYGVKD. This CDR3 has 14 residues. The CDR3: CAISVAELNYGYTF. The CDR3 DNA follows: TGTGCCATCAGTGTGGCGGAATTAAACTATGGCTACACCTTC.

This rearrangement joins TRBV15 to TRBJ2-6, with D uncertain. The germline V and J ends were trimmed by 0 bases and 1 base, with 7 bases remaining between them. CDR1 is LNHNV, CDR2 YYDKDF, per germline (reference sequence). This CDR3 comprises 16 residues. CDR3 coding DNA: TGTGCCACCAGCAGAGATCAGGAATCTGGGGCCAACGTCCTGACTTTC. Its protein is CATSRDQESGANVLTF.